The 21 T cell receptor beta chains below come from one sample, sequenced in a study of T cells in narcolepsy. Sequenced by immunoSEQ multiplex PCR; TCRdb stores in-frame clones only, minus some. This repertoire shows 30,000 to 35,000 clones, under 85% found once; its top ten account for less than 3%. The sequencing input was CD45RA- memory CD4+ T cells from PBMCs. The receptors derive from a human donor with narcolepsy.

The rearrangement uses TRBV2 and TRBJ1-1; a possible D gene is TRBD1 (5 bases). Germline CDR1 reads SNHLY; CDR2 reads FYNNEI. V was shortened by 5 bases and J by 7 bases, with 14 bases between the two germline ends. The CDR3 spans 13 residues. In DNA, the CDR3 is TGTGCCAGCAGTCTCATAACGAGGGGTGAAGCTTTCTTT. This encodes CASSLITRGEAFF.

This clone appeared a few times. V usage is TRBV5-1 and J usage is TRBJ2-5; perhaps TRBD1 as D (9 bases). The CDR3 runs 16 residues. Looked up from germline, CDR1 is SGHRS and CDR2 is YFSETQ. Trimming left V 3 bases short and J 5 bases short, with 20 bases between. This chain's CDR3 is CASSSGGDRVLETQYF. As DNA, the CDR3 is TGCGCCAGCAGCTCCGGGGGGGACAGGGTGTTGGAGACCCAGTACTTC.

The chain carries TRBV6-6 and TRBJ1-2, with D possibly being TRBD1 (6 bases). Germline V gene lookup returns CDR1 MNHNY and CDR2 SVGAGI (reference sequence). Trimming removed 1 base from V and 5 bases from J, with 11 bases in between. The CDR3 totals 14 residues. DNA for the CDR3: TGTGCCAGCAGTTACTACAGGGAAGGGTATGGCTACACCTTC. Translated, it gives CASSYYREGYGYTF.

This rearrangement joins TRBV5-1 to TRBJ1-2; a weak D match, TRBD1 (5 bases). Germline V gives CDR1 SGHRS, CDR2 YFSETQ. The CDR3 consists of 13 residues. Between the trimmed V and J ends, which lost 3 bases and 4 bases, there was a span of 10 bases. CDR3 in DNA: TGCGCCAGCAGCTCGGAGGGGTTCTATGGCTACACCTTC. Protein: CASSSEGFYGYTF.

In regard to this clone: Other DNA sequences of this sample code for an identical CDR3. The genes are TRBV25-1 and TRBJ1-2, with TRBD1 as a possible D gene (5 bases). Trimming cost V 0 bases and J 7 bases, with 15 bases left between them. This CDR3 has 15 residues. Looked up from germline, CDR1 is MGHDK and CDR2 is SYGVNS. CDR3 sequence: CASSEYKGRAGGYTF. In nucleotides, the CDR3 is TGTGCCAGCAGTGAATATAAGGGGCGGGCGGGTGGCTACACCTTC.

This clone occurred a few times. The chain carries TRBV15 and TRBJ2-3; 8 nucleotides match TRBD2. V was pared by 0 bases and J by 10 bases, with 12 bases of the junction left unmatched. Germline assignment: CDR1 LNHNV and CDR2 YYDKDF (reference sequence). This CDR3 is 16 amino acids long. The CDR3 nucleotides read TGTGCCACCAGCAGAGATCAAGGGTCGGCCGGGGGGGCGCAGTATTTT. Protein product: CATSRDQGSAGGAQYF.

This chain links TRBV6-4 with TRBJ2-3; D ambiguous. Deletions cut 4 bases from V and 1 base from J, with 9 bases between. Germline-derived CDR1 and CDR2 are MRHNA and SNTAGT. This CDR3 contains 14 residues. The CDR3: CASSGEWGTDTQYF. The CDR3 coding sequence is TGTGCCAGCAGTGGTGAATGGGGCACAGATACGCAGTATTTT.

The CDR3 loop is CASSIMGRMNEKLFF. For the CDR3, the DNA is TGTGCCAGTAGTATAATGGGACGGATGAATGAAAAACTGTTTTTT. The chain employs TRBV19 and TRBJ1-4, with D possibly being TRBD1 (5 bases). The V and J ends lost 2 bases and 5 bases respectively, with 12 bases between them. The CDR3 is 15 amino acids. Germline loops: CDR1 LNHDA, CDR2 SQIVND (reference sequence).

V is TRBV29-1 and J is TRBJ2-1; the match to TRBD1 covers 8 bases. In germline, CDR1 is SQVTM, CDR2 ANQGSEA. This CDR3 has 14 amino acids. The junction had 5 bases not matched to a gene; V was cut back by 5 bases and J by 2 bases. CDR3 coding DNA: TGCAGCGTTATCCGGGACAGGCCCTACAATGAGCAGTTCTTC. It translates to CSVIRDRPYNEQFF.

This chain links TRBV5-1 with TRBJ1-2; no reliable D call. Germline CDR1 reads SGHRS; CDR2 reads YFSETQ. The germline V and J ends were trimmed by 0 bases and 0 bases, with 12 bases remaining between them. CDR3 length: 16 amino acids. CDR3 sequence reads: CASSLGNIRTNYGYTF. The CDR3 DNA reads as TGCGCCAGCAGCTTGGGGAACATAAGAACTAACTATGGCTACACCTTC.

The chain couples TRBV6-5 to TRBJ1-6, with D perhaps matching TRBD1 (6 bases). Trimming removed 2 bases at V and 6 bases at J, with 11 bases between. Germline assignment: CDR1 MNHEY and CDR2 SVGAGI. The CDR3 loop spans 15 amino acids. The CDR3 protein is CASSYEGTRNSPLHF. The CDR3 nucleotides read TGTGCCAGCAGTTACGAGGGGACACGTAATTCACCCCTCCACTTT.

The V call is TRBV19, the J call TRBJ1-5, with D possibly being TRBD1 (6 bases). V lost 4 bases and J 4 bases, leaving 14 bases between the germline ends. CDR3 length: 15 amino acids. Germline CDR1 is LNHDA and CDR2 is SQIVND (reference sequence). CDR3 sequence reads: CASSSPGGANQPQHF. The CDR3 DNA sequence: TGTGCCAGTAGTAGCCCTGGGGGGGCGAATCAGCCCCAGCATTTT.

CDR3 protein: CASSLSWGSTDTQYF. For the CDR3, the DNA is TGTGCCAGCAGCTTATCCTGGGGTTCTACAGATACGCAGTATTTT. This chain connects TRBV7-2 to TRBJ2-3; D gene uncertain. Germline V CDR1 and CDR2: SGHTA, FQGNSA. The CDR3 has 15 residues. Trimming stripped 2 bases from V and 3 bases from J, with 12 bases between.

Notes on this clone: The germline gene is not matched at one end of the junction; a read error may be the cause. The J gene is TRBJ1-1, the V gene TRBV7-9; D not certain. Germline-derived CDR1 and CDR2 are SEHNR and FQNEAQ (reference sequence). This CDR3 contains 16 residues. The CDR3 sequence is CASNLARAKGNTEAFF. CDR3 in DNA: TGTGCCAGCAACTTAGCGAGAGCGAAGGGGAACACTGAAGCTTTCTTT.

This rearrangement joins TRBV19 to TRBJ2-7, with a weak D call TRBD2 (6 bases). The CDR3 contains 11 residues. The V gene's germline CDR1 is LNHDA and CDR2 SQIVND (reference sequence). The V end was cut by 8 bases, the J end by 3 bases, with 8 bases between. The CDR3 region has the DNA TGTGCCAGTGGCGGGGACTACGAGCAGTACTTC. It encodes CASGGDYEQYF.

This clone has just a few counts. The rearrangement joins TRBV4-3 to TRBJ1-3; no definite D call. Germline assignment: CDR1 LGHNA and CDR2 YSLEER. This CDR3 contains 19 residues. Trimming took off 0 bases at V and 0 bases at J, with 18 bases between the two ends. CDR3 loop: CASSQDPIIGVGSGNTIYF. CDR3 sequence (DNA): TGCGCCAGCAGCCAAGACCCCATCATAGGAGTAGGCTCTGGAAACACCATATATTTT.

The chain recombines TRBV19 with TRBJ1-5, with D possibly matching TRBD1 (5 bases). Per germline, CDR1 LNHDA and CDR2 SQIVND (reference sequence). The CDR3 totals 15 residues. V lost 5 bases, J lost 4 bases, and 15 bases lay in between. In DNA, the CDR3 is TGTGCCAGTAGTTCCAACTTGCCAGGGAATCAGCCCCAGCATTTT. It specifies CASSSNLPGNQPQHF.

The rearrangement joins TRBV7-6 to TRBJ2-1; D gene unclear. CDR1 is SGHVS, CDR2 FNYEAQ, per germline. The CDR3 extends over 12 amino acids. V lost 2 bases to trimming and J lost 16 bases, with 15 bases between them. CDR3 bases: TGTGCCAGCAGCTTAACCGAAGACAATAAATTCTTC. Protein product: CASSLTEDNKFF.

This clone is a singleton in its sample. The V and J genes are TRBV5-5 and TRBJ1-6; no reliable D call. Germline V gene data show CDR1 as SGHKS and CDR2 as YYEKEE (reference sequence). V lost 0 bases and J lost 5, with 9 bases in between. This CDR3 spans 15 amino acids. The chain's CDR3 is CASSLARGNNSPLHF. The CDR3 DNA reads TGTGCCAGCAGCTTGGCTAGAGGAAATAATTCACCCCTCCACTTT.

This chain uses TRBV5-1 with TRBJ2-4; weak D call: TRBD2 (5 bases). V was cut by 0 bases and J by 0 bases, with 13 bases left in between. The CDR3 has 17 residues. Germline assignment: CDR1 SGHRS and CDR2 YFSETQ. The chain's CDR3 is CASSLAGRELAKNIQYF. The CDR3 region has the DNA TGCGCCAGCAGCTTGGCCGGACGGGAACTAGCCAAAAACATTCAGTACTTC.

The chain employs TRBV7-3 and TRBJ2-3, with 7 bases matching TRBD1. Germline CDR1 reads SGHTA; CDR2 reads FQGTGA. J gave up 4 bases and V 4 bases, and 5 bases lay outside the gene matches. The CDR3 is made up of 14 amino acids. CDR3 sequence (DNA): TGTGCCAGCAGCTCCGGGACAGTGGCAGATACGCAGTATTTT. Translation gives CASSSGTVADTQYF.